Listed here are 15 T cell receptor beta chains from one sample, sequenced in a study of T cells expressing NK-cell markers. From its re-call of the 5' RACE reads, TCRdb lists each CDR3 protein once, without DNA. This repertoire includes under 500,000 distinct CDR3 sequences. Sequenced material: blood T cells: a sorted CD56 or NKG2C T cell subset, CD4+ or CD8+ T cells, or bulk PBMC T cells (not recorded which). The origin of the receptors is a woman aged 18 to 75 in good health.

V gene TRBV7-2 combines with J gene TRBJ1-1; the D call from TCRdb, TRBD1, cannot be confirmed without DNA. This CDR3 spans 15 amino acids. CDR1 and CDR2 from the germline V gene are SGHTA and FQGNSA. CDR3 protein: CASSFGTGMVAEAFF.

The rearrangement joins TRBV6-2 or TRBV6-3 to TRBJ2-7; TCRdb's D call, TRBD1, is unchecked because there is no DNA. CDR3 length: 15 amino acids. CDR1 is MNHEY and CDR2 is SVGEGT in the germline V gene. CDR3 residues: CASNPLGGSAYEQYF.

The CDR3 sequence is CSARLGTGTDTQYF. The chain uses TRBV20-1 and TRBJ2-3; TCRdb's D gene call, TRBD1, goes unchecked for lack of DNA. Germline-derived CDR1 and CDR2 are DFQATT and SNEGSKA (reference sequence). This CDR3 spans 14 amino acids.

The CDR3 here is CASSLVGGEAFF. The chain combines TRBV11-3 with TRBJ1-1; the TCRdb call, TRBD1, lacks DNA for checking. The CDR3 spans 12 residues. Germline values: CDR1 SGHNT, CDR2 YENEEA.

The chain has TRBV20-1 and TRBJ2-1; the TCRdb call, TRBD2, lacks DNA for checking. This CDR3 has 15 amino acids. Per germline, CDR1 DFQATT and CDR2 SNEGSKA (reference sequence). The CDR3 sequence is CSARVVTRVYNEQFF.

This chain joins TRBV14 and TRBJ2-3. The CDR3 is made up of 12 amino acids. CDR1 SGHDN and CDR2 FVKESK come from the germline V gene. This CDR3 reads CASSQVADTQYF. The full variable domain, rest sourced from reference TRBV14 and TRBJ2-3, is EAGVTQFPSHSVIEKGQTVTLRCDPISGHDNLYWYRRVMGKEIKFLLHFVKESKQDESGMPNNRFLAERTGGTYSTLKVQPAELEDSGVYFCASSQVADTQYFGPGTRLTVL.

The V call is TRBV20-1, the J call TRBJ2-7; TCRdb's D call, TRBD2, is unchecked because there is no DNA. The CDR3 sequence is 13 residues long. Germline V gives CDR1 DFQATT, CDR2 SNEGSKA (reference sequence). The CDR3 is CSAPPSGRYEQYF.

V is TRBV12-3 or TRBV12-4 and J is TRBJ2-1. The CDR3 is 15 residues long. CDR3 in amino acids: CASSFGNEPYNEQFF.

The gene calls are TRBV20-1 and TRBJ1-6. Germline V gene sequence: CDR1 DFQATT, CDR2 SNEGSKA (reference sequence). CDR3 length: 11 amino acids. CDR3 sequence reads: CSARGLGALHF.

V usage is TRBV29-1 and J usage is TRBJ2-1; no DNA is available, so the TRBD2 call from TCRdb remains unchecked. The CDR3 has 12 residues. CDR1 and CDR2 (germline): SQVTM, ANQGSEA. The CDR3 loop is CSAGTSGEGEFF.

This chain joins TRBV4-1 and TRBJ2-2; there is no DNA to check the TCRdb D call of TRBD2. Germline values: CDR1 MGHRA, CDR2 YSYEKL. The CDR3 is 16 amino acids. Here the CDR3 reads CASSQAGTSDTGELFF.

This chain connects TRBV7-2 to TRBJ2-7; TCRdb's D call of TRBD2 is untestable without DNA. The CDR3 contains 16 residues. The germline gives CDR1 SGHTA, CDR2 FQGNSA. The CDR3 loop is CASSLAYIAGGYEQYF.

This chain uses TRBV6-2 or TRBV6-3 with TRBJ1-6. The length of the CDR3 is 12 residues. CDR1 and CDR2 (germline): MNHEY, SVGEGT. The CDR3 is CASSYSESPLHF.

The rearrangement links TRBV7-2 to TRBJ2-7; the D gene TCRdb calls, TRBD2, cannot be checked with no DNA. Germline CDR1 SGHTA, CDR2 FQGNSA. There are 14 residues in the CDR3. The CDR3 sequence is CASSFVSGNYEQYF.

The chain joins TRBV12-3 or TRBV12-4 to TRBJ2-5. This CDR3 is 12 amino acids long. CDR3 residues: CASSFNRGTQYF.